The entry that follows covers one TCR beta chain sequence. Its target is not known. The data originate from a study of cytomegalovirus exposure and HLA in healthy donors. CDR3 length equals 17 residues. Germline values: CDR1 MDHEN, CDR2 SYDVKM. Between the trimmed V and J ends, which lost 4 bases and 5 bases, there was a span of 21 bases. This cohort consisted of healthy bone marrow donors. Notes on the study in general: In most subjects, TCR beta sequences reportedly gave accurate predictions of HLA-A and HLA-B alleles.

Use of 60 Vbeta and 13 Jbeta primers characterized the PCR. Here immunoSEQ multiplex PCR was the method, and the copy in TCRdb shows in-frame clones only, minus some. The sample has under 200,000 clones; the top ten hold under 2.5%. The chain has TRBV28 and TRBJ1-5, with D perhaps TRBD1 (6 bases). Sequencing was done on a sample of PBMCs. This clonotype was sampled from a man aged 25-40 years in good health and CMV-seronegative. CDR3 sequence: CASSSQRRQATYQPQHF. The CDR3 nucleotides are TGTGCCAGCAGTTCCCAGAGGCGACAGGCAACTTATCAGCCCCAGCATTTT.